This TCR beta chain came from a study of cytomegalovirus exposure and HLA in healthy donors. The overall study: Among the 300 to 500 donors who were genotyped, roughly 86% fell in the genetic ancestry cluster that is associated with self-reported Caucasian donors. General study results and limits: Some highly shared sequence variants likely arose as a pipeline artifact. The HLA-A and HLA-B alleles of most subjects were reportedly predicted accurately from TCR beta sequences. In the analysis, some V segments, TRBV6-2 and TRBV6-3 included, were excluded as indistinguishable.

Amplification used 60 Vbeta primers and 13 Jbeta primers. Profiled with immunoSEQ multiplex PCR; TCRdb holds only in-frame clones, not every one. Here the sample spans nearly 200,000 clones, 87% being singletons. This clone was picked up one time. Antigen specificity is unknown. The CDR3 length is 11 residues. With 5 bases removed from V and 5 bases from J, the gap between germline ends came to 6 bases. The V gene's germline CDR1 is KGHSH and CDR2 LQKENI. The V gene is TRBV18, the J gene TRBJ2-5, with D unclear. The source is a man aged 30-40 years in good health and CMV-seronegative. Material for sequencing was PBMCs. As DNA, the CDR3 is TGTGCCAGCTCATCCCTTGAGACCCAGTACTTC. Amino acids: CASSSLETQYF. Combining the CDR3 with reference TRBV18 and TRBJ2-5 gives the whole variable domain NAGVMQNPRHLVRRRGQEARLRCSPMKGHSHVYWYRQLPEEGLKFMVYLQKENIIDESGMPKERFSAEFPKEGPSILRIQQVVRGDSAAYFCASSSLETQYFGPGTRLLVL.